This T cell receptor (beta chain) is from a study of cytomegalovirus exposure and HLA in healthy donors (dated by TCRdb to 2015 to 2018). Regarding the research as a whole: According to an earlier analysis of around 600 of the donors, some 180 million T cells yielded 95 million to 140 million unique TCR beta sequences and less than 300 Gb of sequence data. Typing coverage differed by locus: A, B, C, DRB1 and DQB1 were typed in about 629-640 donors, DQA1 in 522, DPA1 in around 580, and DPB1 in about 450. A later genetic analysis used genome-wide SNP genotypes for about 60% of the 666 donors, treating that subset as a discovery cohort. An early release that covered about 600 HLA-typed donors contained around 330 gigabases of sequencing data and tens of millions of unique TCR sequences. Every repertoire in the discovery cohort had been generated on one and the same sequencing platform. The study combined high-throughput TCR immunosequencing, statistical association of individual TCRs with disease status, and machine learning to predict cytomegalovirus infection status. To decide whether each TCR beta V gene segment behaved as functional or pseudogenic, an earlier analysis of over 500 of the donors relied on high-throughput TCR beta sequencing. The study aimed to test whether cataloging public T cell receptors could reveal signatures of past pathogen exposure. Among around 400 genotyped donors of the cohort, an average of roughly 230,000 unique TCR beta nucleotide sequences was sequenced per donor, of which approximately 19% were non-productive. Among the roughly 430 genotyped donors, more than 70% belonged to the genetic ancestry cluster associated with self-reported Caucasian donors. Several DR-DQ haplotypes were handled as single units for association and clustering because linkage in the cohort was strong. The study used immunosequencing to profile the T cell repertoires of about 670 subjects and linked those repertoires to cytomegalovirus serostatus. In addition to the first cohort of 500 to 850 subjects, a separate validation cohort of 120 different subjects was used. HLA typing covered class I and class II loci at four-digit resolution. Rather than drawing on any new phenotypic data, the later analysis identified candidate immune exposures from TCR beta sequences and the way those sequences occurred across donors. Alongside the repertoire data, information on donor age, sex, ethnicity and CMV serostatus was compiled. A later analysis re-examined previously published TCR beta repertoires from 610 or so donors and added high-resolution HLA genotyping to investigate patterns of TCR occurrence.

The cohort consisted of 670 or so healthy bone marrow donors. All cohort members were sampled while nominally healthy, although unrecorded immune exposures were likely present. The donor tested CMV seronegative, placing the donor among the 350 or so seronegative members of the cohort. A peripheral blood sample was collected from each donor, and TCR beta sequencing was performed on peripheral blood mononuclear cells. The Qiagen DNeasy Blood Extraction Kit was used to extract genomic DNA from the blood cell samples. Between the V and J ends, shortened by 8 bases and 4 bases respectively, the junction contains 14 bases. Including cysteine and phenylalanine, the CDR3 has 13 amino acids. Of all the DNA, just the CDR3 is kept, 39 bases in frame from base 1. Per the germline V gene, MDHEN is the CDR1 and SYDVKM is the CDR2. This clone has only a few counts. The target of this receptor is not known. Base qualities are missing; no much larger clone stands one base away.

Preparation of the library involved the immunoSEQ multiplex PCR assay. For the multiplex PCR, a mixture combining 60 forward primers for TCR Vbeta segments and 13 reverse primers for TCR Jbeta segments was used. A multiplex PCR assay on genomic DNA amplified the CDR3 region of rearranged TCR beta genes. The amplified TCR beta libraries were sequenced on the Illumina HiSeq System as 87-base-pair reads. The original methods were these. Across the 500 to 850 repertoires, a later analysis counted about 81 million unique TCR beta chains, 8.5 million to 12 million of which were shared by at least two donors. Raw reads were error-corrected and collapsed into unique sequences with a nearest-neighbor algorithm that merged closely related sequences to remove PCR and sequencing errors. Alignment of CDR3 sequences to IMGT reference sequences was used to assign V, D and J gene segments. For a sequence to be retained, a match of at least six nucleotides to both a V gene segment and a J gene segment was required. Rearrangements were called productive when the CDR3 lacked stop codons and stayed in frame with V and J; all others were non-productive. CDR3 was defined by IMGT convention, running from the second conserved V-encoded cysteine to the conserved J-encoded phenylalanine. The earlier analysis of more than 450 of the donors excluded sequences that lacked an unambiguous match to a single V gene segment. In an earlier analysis of 587 of the donors, V segments were called functional above 56.7% productive rearrangements and were called segregating when the between-donor standard deviation exceeded 5%. To diagnose cytomegalovirus status from the catalog of TCR beta chain sequences, a statistical classification framework was built. V and J gene assignment, in a later analysis, came from comparing TCR nucleotide sequences with IMGT/GENE-DB human TR gene sequences. The TCRdist pipeline was used in a later analysis to assign CDR3 sequences and most-parsimonious VDJ recombination scenarios. A later analysis defined each TCR beta chain by its CDR3 amino acid sequence plus V-gene family, and excluded reads lacking a unique V-gene family. A later analysis removed 592 highly shared, low-generation-probability nucleotide sequences to deal with suspected cross-contamination and a sequencing artifact. In a later analysis, a clonal expansion index was calculated for each public chain from normalized within-repertoire ranks of inferred template counts. In a later analysis, generation probabilities were computed with a VDJ recombination model fitted to out-of-frame rearrangements, and the resulting probabilities were checked against IGoR. In a later analysis, TCR-TCR, TCR-HLA and TCR-CMV co-occurrence was scored with hypergeometric tests, and a repertoire-size bias correction was applied to TCR pairs. To estimate false discovery rates, a later analysis permuted the HLA or CMV assignments 20 times. In a later analysis, co-occurring TCRs were grouped using DBSCAN, and TCRdist sequence similarity was added for clustering within HLA-allele-positive subsets. Co-occurrence clustering excluded repertoires with fewer than 30,000 or more than 120,000 public chains, plus five with anomalous nucleotide sharing. TCRdb took this table from immuneACCESS and kept in-frame rearrangements with V and J called. Such tables lack part of the clones; where checked against another copy, unresolved V genes explain under half of the gap, and the rest is unexplained. The V and J calls and clone size come from that table; D and trimming were worked out from the DNA. The sample table lists 130,000 to 150,000 clones, roughly 9.4% of them with a count of one. The top ten constitute roughly 1.9% of the sample.

What the study reported, not specific to this receptor: In this cohort, only TCR beta chains were sequenced, and detectable features were limited by the absence of alpha or paired-chain data. Presence/absence analyses assumed roughly uniform sequencing depth across donors, an assumption that may not hold. In a later analysis, several top co-occurrence clusters were reported to appear linked to parvovirus B19, influenza, CMV and Epstein-Barr virus. A later analysis associated 16,951 TCR beta sequences with specific HLA alleles at a false discovery rate of 0.05. According to the authors, the approach could potentially be generalized to other disease states and immunological phenotypes. Because HLA typing was unavailable for some donors at each locus, only the typed subset was used in association tests. When HLA alleles, especially DR and DQ, strongly co-occurred, TCR associations were difficult to assign to individual alleles. In vitro tests confirmed that a few of the cytomegalovirus-associated TCR beta chains recognize cytomegalovirus antigens. While some public TCRs were present in many individuals, most TCR sequences turned up only very rarely across donors. Some IMGT-functional V segments, including TRBV6-2 and TRBV6-3, could not be told apart with the 87-base-pair reads, so those segments were excluded. In the study, 150 to 200 TCR beta chains were listed as associated with cytomegalovirus. The classifier was reported to diagnose cytomegalovirus status with high specificity and sensitivity in both the original cohort and the validation cohort. A further reported finding was that TCR beta sequences accurately predicted the HLA-A and HLA-B alleles for most subjects in the first cohort. A cluster of highly shared sequence variants was judged likely to be a technical artifact of the sequencing pipeline. A later genetic analysis associated a missense DCLRE1C variant with V-gene and J-gene trimming of TCR beta chains, and an independent cohort replicated the association. Linkage disequilibrium might explain the correlated functional status among segregating V segments, but an unknown experimental factor could not be excluded. In a later analysis, the rate of TCR association differed among HLA loci, with DRB1 alleles having the most associated TCRs and HLA-C alleles having the fewest. CMV serostatus was the only immune exposure information available for the cohort. Broadly in line with IMGT annotations, most TCR beta V segments showed up in productive rearrangements about 90% or about 30% of the time in an earlier analysis of several hundred of the donors. Because counts were too low, roughly 17 rarely observed V segments, including chromosome 9 orphons, were left out of the earlier analysis of about 500 of the donors. A later genetic analysis reported fewer N-insertions in productive TCRs among donors in an Asian-associated ancestry cluster than the approximately 670-donor mean. Most CMV-associated TCR beta chains appeared to be HLA-restricted in a later analysis, and the HLA associations seemed to be driven largely by CMV exposure. A later analysis found that HLA-associated TCR beta chains were more clonally expanded and had lower generation probabilities than equally common non-associated chains.

The rearrangement combines TRBV28 with TRBJ1-2; a tentative D match to TRBD1 spans 5 bases. Sequenced material: PBMCs. This receptor was obtained from a male donor in good health and CMV-seronegative. The CDR3 in this case is CASQDGGSYGYTF. The DNA sequence reads TGTGCCAGCCAGGACGGGGGATCCTATGGCTACACCTTC.